Listed below are T cell receptor beta chains from one sample, sequenced in a study of shared clonotypes between healthy human individuals. Using immunoSEQ multiplex PCR, the repertoire was profiled, and TCRdb retains in-frame clones only, with some absent. The sample comprises more than 2,000,000 clones, around nine tenths of which are singletons, and roughly 0.14% rests with the top ten. Sequenced material: naive CD4+ T cells sorted from blood. The receptors shown here come from a man aged 18 to 35 in good health. The CDR3 runs from the conserved cysteine through the conserved F or W. The D gene is left open where the match is weak. Some rows have no size entry. The others give once, few or many, or a class for an expanded clone.

j_gene,v_gene,abundance,d_gene,CDR3aa,CDR3nt
TRBJ1-2,TRBV15,NA,NA,CATSRDEGPTEGYTF,TGTGCCACCAGCAGAGACGAGGGCCCTACGGAGGGCTACACCTTC
TRBJ2-7,TRBV6-5,NA,NA,CASSYLVQGGEQYF,TGTGCCAGCAGTTACCTAGTACAGGGAGGCGAGCAGTACTTC
TRBJ2-7,TRBV28,few,NA,CASSGDTSYEQYF,TGTGCCAGCAGTGGGGACACCTCCTACGAGCAGTACTTC
TRBJ1-2,TRBV5-4,once,TRBD1,CASSFIPGQVTEDGYTF,TGTGCCAGCAGCTTTATTCCGGGACAGGTTACGGAGGATGGCTACACCTTC
TRBJ1-4,TRBV19,NA,TRBD1,CATSPGQGTNEKLFF,TGTGCCACCTCTCCGGGACAGGGGACTAATGAAAAACTGTTTTTT
TRBJ1-5,TRBV6-1,NA,NA,CASSDGATVSGPQHF,TGTGCCAGCAGTGATGGGGCGACAGTCTCGGGGCCCCAGCATTTT
TRBJ2-3,TRBV28,once,NA,CASSFSRGATDTQYF,TGTGCCAGCAGTTTTAGTCGGGGAGCCACAGATACGCAGTATTTT
TRBJ1-4,TRBV5-1,once,NA,CASSLAGGAVQEKLFF,TGCGCCAGCAGCTTGGCCGGAGGGGCGGTGCAGGAAAAACTGTTTTTT
TRBJ2-5,TRBV7-9,NA,TRBD2,CASSHWAAGVETQYF,TGTGCCAGCAGCCACTGGGCAGCGGGAGTTGAGACCCAGTACTTC
TRBJ2-5,TRBV5-6,NA,TRBD1,CASSSGTGKVETQYF,TGTGCCAGCAGCTCAGGGACAGGGAAGGTTGAGACCCAGTACTTC
TRBJ2-3,TRBV7-9,NA,NA,CASSLLGTLSTDTQYF,TGTGCCAGCAGCTTACTCGGGACTCTTAGCACAGATACGCAGTATTTT
TRBJ1-4,TRBV30,NA,TRBD1,CAWRTRGQYNEKLFF,TGTGCCTGGAGGACCCGGGGACAGTACAATGAAAAACTGTTTTTT
TRBJ1-2,TRBV5-4,NA,NA,CASSFPPAYGYTF,TGTGCCAGCAGCTTCCCCCCCGCATATGGCTACACCTTC
TRBJ2-3,TRBV11-2,NA,NA,CASSLTGTSTDTQYF,TGTGCCAGCAGCTTAACGGGAACCAGCACAGATACGCAGTATTTT
TRBJ2-7,TRBV11-2,NA,NA,CASSRQEEQYF,TGTGCCAGCAGTCGCCAAGAAGAGCAGTACTTC
TRBJ2-3,TRBV18,NA,NA,CASSPRQVDTQYF,TGTGCCAGCTCACCGCGACAGGTAGATACGCAGTATTTT
TRBJ2-5,TRBV5-1,NA,TRBD2,CASSFGGGAETQYF,TGCGCCAGCAGCTTTGGCGGGGGGGCGGAGACCCAGTACTTC
TRBJ1-3,TRBV30,NA,NA,CAWSVESAHSGNTIYF,TGTGCCTGGAGTGTGGAGAGTGCCCACTCTGGAAACACCATATATTTT
TRBJ1-2,TRBV6-5,NA,NA,CASRRGTMGGYTF,TGTGCCAGCAGACGCGGGACGATGGGCGGCTACACCTTC
TRBJ2-1,TRBV2,NA,TRBD2,CASSGGLAIYNEQFF,TGTGCCAGCAGTGGAGGACTAGCGATCTACAATGAGCAGTTCTTC
TRBJ2-2,TRBV27,once,NA,CASSLRPSGPPGELFF,TGTGCCAGCAGTTTACGCCCCTCCGGGCCCCCCGGGGAGCTGTTTTTT
TRBJ2-5,TRBV18,NA,NA,CASSPNEGETQYF,TGTGCCAGCTCACCCAATGAGGGAGAGACCCAGTACTTC
TRBJ2-7,TRBV5-1,NA,NA,CASSFGGKDEQYF,TGCGCCAGCAGCTTTGGTGGAAAGGACGAGCAGTACTTC
TRBJ2-3,TRBV5-1,NA,TRBD2,CASSVGTSVGTDTQYF,TGCGCCAGCAGCGTAGGGACTAGCGTGGGCACAGATACGCAGTATTTT
TRBJ2-5,TRBV11-2,NA,NA,CASSFPGARETQYF,TGTGCCAGCAGCTTTCCAGGGGCGCGAGAGACCCAGTACTTC
TRBJ2-1,TRBV13,NA,NA,CASSYTPYWDEQFF,TGTGCCAGCAGCTACACCCCATACTGGGATGAGCAGTTCTTC
TRBJ2-7,TRBV9,NA,NA,CASSVGSHPYEQYF,TGTGCCAGCAGCGTAGGGAGCCACCCTTACGAGCAGTACTTC
TRBJ2-1,TRBV10-3,NA,NA,CAISESDGISSEQFF,TGTGCCATCAGTGAGTCTGACGGAATATCCAGCGAGCAGTTCTTC
TRBJ2-7,TRBV10-3,NA,NA,CAISRDTTYEQYF,TGTGCCATCAGCAGGGACACCACCTACGAGCAGTACTTC
TRBJ1-1,TRBV7-2,NA,NA,CASGPSLVRTEAFF,TGTGCCAGTGGTCCATCGCTCGTGCGCACTGAAGCTTTCTTT
TRBJ1-2,TRBV5-1,NA,NA,CASSSGQLYGYTF,TGCGCCAGCAGCTCCGGACAGCTCTATGGCTACACCTTC
TRBJ2-3,TRBV10-1,NA,NA,CASSEAATDTQYF,TGCGCCAGCAGTGAGGCCGCCACAGATACGCAGTATTTT
TRBJ2-5,TRBV19,NA,TRBD1,CASSAPGTAKETQYF,TGTGCCAGTTCTGCCCCCGGGACAGCCAAGGAGACCCAGTACTTC
TRBJ1-2,TRBV30,NA,TRBD1,CAWSRDSYGYTF,TGTGCCTGGAGTCGGGACAGCTATGGCTACACCTTC
TRBJ2-3,TRBV10-3,NA,NA,CAIRGQTDTQYF,TGTGCCATCCGGGGTCAAACAGATACGCAGTATTTT
TRBJ1-4,TRBV29-1,NA,NA,CSVQGQGVEKLFF,TGCAGCGTTCAGGGCCAGGGTGTTGAAAAACTGTTTTTT
TRBJ1-2,TRBV5-1,NA,NA,CASSFEGNYGYTF,TGCGCCAGCAGCTTTGAGGGGAACTATGGCTACACCTTC
TRBJ2-3,TRBV10-3,NA,NA,CAISGHGQISTDTQYF,TGTGCCATCAGTGGACACGGACAGATTAGCACAGATACGCAGTATTTT
TRBJ1-6,TRBV15,NA,NA,CATSRETSGYSPLHF,TGTGCCACCAGCAGAGAAACGTCAGGGTATTCACCCCTCCACTTT
TRBJ2-4,TRBV7-2,NA,NA,CASSLRGKNIQYF,TGTGCCAGCAGCCTCCGGGGCAAAAACATTCAGTACTTC
TRBJ2-2,TRBV28,once,NA,CASSLSDTGELFF,TGTGCCAGCAGTTTATCGGACACCGGGGAGCTGTTTTTT
TRBJ2-7,TRBV7-2,NA,TRBD2,CASKTAAGPSYEQYF,TGTGCCAGCAAGACCGCAGCGGGACCATCCTACGAGCAGTACTTC
TRBJ2-2,TRBV7-2,NA,NA,CASSPIAGGELFF,TGTGCCAGCAGCCCTATAGCTGGGGGGGAGCTGTTTTTT
TRBJ2-1,TRBV5-1,NA,TRBD2,CASSLVGAGSYNEQFF,TGCGCCAGCAGCTTGGTTGGAGCGGGGTCCTACAATGAGCAGTTCTTC
TRBJ1-2,TRBV10-2,NA,NA,CASSATGNGYTF,TGCGCCAGCAGTGCAACAGGGAATGGCTACACCTTC
TRBJ2-7,TRBV7-9,NA,NA,CASSSSNYEQYF,TGTGCCAGCAGCTCGTCTAACTACGAGCAGTACTTC
TRBJ1-2,TRBV6-6,NA,NA,CASSYSNGYYGYTF,TGTGCCAGCAGTTACTCGAACGGCTACTATGGCTACACCTTC
TRBJ2-5,TRBV6-1,NA,TRBD2,CASSIGLEGTQYF,TGTGCCAGCAGTATCGGACTAGAGGGGACCCAGTACTTC
TRBJ1-4,TRBV6-1,NA,TRBD1,CASSPGGIRELFF,TGTGCCAGCAGTCCAGGGGGCATTCGGGAACTGTTTTTT
TRBJ2-1,TRBV30,few,TRBD1,CAWSGMTGEQFF,TGTGCCTGGAGTGGGATGACAGGGGAGCAGTTCTTC
TRBJ2-7,TRBV30,NA,TRBD2,CAWKSSSGAEQYF,TGTGCCTGGAAAAGCAGTAGCGGGGCCGAGCAGTACTTC
TRBJ1-5,TRBV10-3,NA,TRBD1,CAISESRTGFEPQHF,TGTGCCATCAGTGAGTCGAGGACAGGGTTTGAGCCCCAGCATTTT
TRBJ2-1,TRBV28,NA,NA,CASSPPRLRDEQFF,TGTGCCAGCAGTCCACCACGACTTAGGGATGAGCAGTTCTTC
TRBJ1-4,TRBV27,NA,TRBD1,CARPDRGDEKLFF,TGTGCCAGACCGGACAGGGGCGATGAAAAACTGTTTTTT
TRBJ2-1,TRBV9,NA,TRBD2,CASSVTSGGNEQFF,TGTGCCAGCAGCGTAACTAGCGGGGGCAATGAGCAGTTCTTC